The 8 T cell receptor beta chains listed next were all sequenced from one sample in a study of T cells in Graves' hyperthyroidism and ophthalmopathy. Amplified TCR beta CDR3 regions came from RNA transcripts. Researchers ran a first-round RT-PCR on the TCR CDR3 using the HTBI primer set. TCRdb called the multiplex PCR reads again in MiXCR, with one record for every CDR3 protein. Among around 500,000 distinct CDR3 sequences listed, 11% to 15% were seen once. The specimen was blood. The receptors stem from a woman in her thirties or forties with Graves' hyperthyroidism.

This clonotype was seen a few times. The chain employs TRBV29-1 and TRBJ2-2, with 7 bases matching TRBD1. The CDR3 contains 14 residues. V was pared by 4 bases and J by 4 bases, with 6 bases of the junction left unmatched. Germline V gene sequence: CDR1 SQVTM, CDR2 ANQGSEA. The CDR3 region is CSVVLQGSTGELFF. CDR3 sequence (DNA): TGCAGCGTTGTCCTACAGGGGAGCACCGGGGAGCTGTTTTTT.

This clonotype was seen ten or more times. The rearrangement joins TRBV2 to TRBJ2-6; unclear D gene. Trimming removed 7 bases from V and 0 bases from J, with 16 bases in between. Germline V gene sequence: CDR1 SNHLY, CDR2 FYNNEI. This CDR3 region has 17 residues. The CDR3 region is CASTWNPRSSGANVLTF. In nucleotides, the CDR3 is TGTGCCAGCACGTGGAACCCCAGGAGCTCTGGGGCCAACGTCCTGACTTTC. The full variable domain, its missing parts supplied by reference TRBV2 and TRBJ2-6, is EPEVTQTPSHQVTQMGQEVILRCVPISNHLYFYWYRQILGQKVEFLVSFYNNEISEKSEIFDDQFSVERPDGSNFTLKIRSTKLEDSAMYFCASTWNPRSSGANVLTFGAGSRLTVL.

This clonotype was detected ten times or more. CDR3 sequence reads: CASSPTGTGEQPQHF. CDR3 coding DNA: TGTGCCAGCAGTCCAACCGGGACAGGGGAGCAGCCCCAGCATTTT. The chain recombines TRBV28 with TRBJ1-5; 10 bases match TRBD1. V was clipped by 5 bases and J by 7 bases; unmatched bases: 8. CDR3 size: 15 residues. CDR1 is MDHEN, CDR2 SYDVKM, per germline.

The table lists this clonotype with many counts. The J gene is TRBJ1-1, the V gene TRBV7-2; TRBD1 might be the D (5 bases). Germline V gene data show CDR1 as SGHTA and CDR2 as FQGNSA. The CDR3 spans 13 residues. The V end lost 4 bases, the J end lost 4 bases, and 10 bases lay between the germline ends. CDR3 protein: CASSSQGSTEAFF. CDR3 bases: TGTGCCAGCAGCTCGCAGGGTAGCACTGAAGCTTTCTTT.

This clonotype was seen repeatedly, ten times or more. CDR3 DNA: TGTGCCAGCAGCTTCGATCGCAGGGAAGTTAGCGAGCAGTACTTC. It yields the protein CASSFDRREVSEQYF. The chain uses TRBV7-2 and TRBJ2-7; D is possibly TRBD1 (5 bases). This CDR3 is 15 amino acids long. V gave up 3 bases and J gave up 6 bases, with 18 bases separating them. The germline V gene has CDR1 SGHTA and CDR2 FQGNSA. Looking up the rest from reference TRBV7-2 and TRBJ2-7 gives the full variable domain: GAGVSQSPSNKVTEKGKDVELRCDPISGHTALYWYRQSLGQGLEFLIYFQGNSAPDKSGLPSDRFSAERTGGSVSTLTIQRTQQEDSAVYLCASSFDRREVSEQYFGPGTRLTVT.

This clonotype was counted once. One junction end does not reproduce the germline sequence, and a read error may be involved. The rearrangement uses TRBV30 and TRBJ2-1; possible D gene TRBD2, 6 bases. The CDR3 spans 15 residues. CDR1 and CDR2 from the germline V gene are GTSNPN and SVGIG (reference sequence). The CDR3 nucleotides are TGTGCCTGGAAGAGAGACGGGAGCTCCTACAATGGGCAGTTCTTC. This codes for CAWKRDGSSYNGQFF.

The chain links TRBV20-1 to TRBJ1-5, with 7 bases identical to TRBD1. The CDR3 has 13 residues. The J segment lost 5 bases and the V segment lost 4 bases, leaving 5 bases of the junction unmatched. Germline CDR1 reads DFQATT; CDR2 reads SNEGSKA (reference sequence). The CDR3 sequence is CSAMGTADQPQHF. The CDR3 DNA sequence: TGCAGTGCTATGGGGACAGCTGATCAGCCCCAGCATTTT.

The chain joins TRBV5-1 to TRBJ2-3; D is undetermined. The CDR3 has 14 residues. Looked up from germline, CDR1 is SGHRS and CDR2 is YFSETQ. V was cut by 1 base and J by 2 bases, with 8 bases left in between. In nucleotides, the CDR3 is TGCGCCAGCAGCTTGAGAAGCCACACAGATACGCAGTATTTT. It specifies CASSLRSHTDTQYF.